The 3 T cell receptor beta chains given below trace back to one sample, sequenced in a study of control samples from healthy donors and cancer patients. Assay used: immunoSEQ multiplex PCR; TCRdb lists only in-frame clones, some missing. Of some 250,000 clones listed, approximately 80% are singletons. The sequenced material came from PBMCs. The receptor source for this set is a woman aged 60-75 years with lung cancer.

CDR3 DNA: TGTGCCAGCTCACCCCTTTTGACCGGGGAGCTGTTTTTT. This sequence encodes CASSPLLTGELFF. V and J are TRBV18 and TRBJ2-2; D gene ambiguous. In germline, CDR1 is KGHSH, CDR2 LQKENI. V lost 3 bases to trimming and J lost 5 bases, with 7 bases between them. This CDR3 has 13 residues. The full variable domain, its missing parts supplied by reference TRBV18 and TRBJ2-2, is NAGVMQNPRHLVRRRGQEARLRCSPMKGHSHVYWYRQLPEEGLKFMVYLQKENIIDESGMPKERFSAEFPKEGPSILRIQQVVRGDSAAYFCASSPLLTGELFFGEGSRLTVL.

This clone has a handful of counts. This chain joins TRBV6-1 and TRBJ1-1, with D unresolved. V dropped 1 base and J dropped 1 base, with 4 bases sitting between them. This CDR3 is built from 13 residues. Germline V lookup: CDR1 MNHNS, CDR2 SASEGT. CDR3 in amino acids: CASSEGWNTEAFF. CDR3 DNA sequence: TGTGCCAGCAGTGAAGGCTGGAACACTGAAGCTTTCTTT.

The rearrangement links TRBV5-1 to TRBJ2-3; D remains ambiguous. CDR3 size: 15 residues. The ends were cut back, 0 bases at V and 5 bases at J, with 13 bases in the middle. Per the germline V gene, CDR1 is SGHRS and CDR2 is YFSETQ. The DNA of the CDR3 is TGCGCCAGCAGCTTGGATCCGGGTCCAATAGATACGCAGTATTTT. Its protein is CASSLDPGPIDTQYF. The whole variable domain, remainder taken from reference TRBV5-1 and TRBJ2-3, is KAGVTQTPRYLIKTRGQQVTLSCSPISGHRSVSWYQQTPGQGLQFLFEYFSETQRNKGNFPGRFSGRQFSNSRSEMNVSTLELGDSALYLCASSLDPGPIDTQYFGPGTRLTVL.